A single sample is the source of the 6 T cell receptor beta chains below, sequenced in a study of blood T cells in healthy people across ages. Next came a second PCR, run for about 7 to 12 cycles, which used a sample-barcoded 5' primer along with a J-beta primer mix. Via MiXCR, TCRdb re-called the 5' RACE reads, giving one row per CDR3 protein. The data hold 700,000 to 800,000 distinct CDR3 sequences, with roughly two fifths observed a single time. The sequenced material came from blood. The receptors come from a woman aged 60-70 years in good health.

The gene calls are TRBV12-3 or TRBV12-4 and TRBJ2-6; D might be TRBD1 (5 bases). This CDR3 contains 18 residues. Deletions cut 3 bases from V and 0 bases from J, with 15 bases between. The CDR3 region is CASSLVPGHSSGANVLTF. CDR3 bases: TGTGCCAGCAGTTTGGTGCCCGGACACTCCTCTGGGGCCAACGTCCTGACTTTC.

This clonotype was seen only a few times. The chain recombines TRBV7-9 with TRBJ2-7, with 7 bases fitting TRBD2. V lost 3 bases, J lost 2 bases, and 10 bases stayed unmatched. The CDR3 contains 16 residues. Germline lookup yields CDR1 SEHNR and CDR2 FQNEAQ (reference sequence). CDR3 region: CASSFEYGGSPYEQYF. DNA of the CDR3: TGTGCCAGCAGCTTTGAGTACGGCGGGAGCCCCTACGAGCAGTACTTC.

A note on this clonotype: A much larger clone differs from this one at a single base, so this may be a read error. The rearrangement joins TRBV4-2 to TRBJ2-5; 12 positions agree with TRBD2. V shed 0 bases and J 11 bases; nucleotides not matched to a gene: 10. Germline V gene sequence: CDR1 LGHNA, CDR2 YNFKEQ. The CDR3 covers 16 residues. As DNA, the CDR3 is TGTGCCAGCAGCCAAGATCGACTAGCGGGAGTCAATGAGCAGTACTTC. Protein: CASSQDRLAGVNEQYF.

This clonotype was seen just once. This chain links TRBV3-1 with TRBJ1-1; D gene unclear. Germline loops: CDR1 LGHDT, CDR2 YNNKEL (reference sequence). V was clipped by 3 bases and J by 7 bases, with 9 bases between them. CDR3 length: 12 residues. CDR3 bases: TGTGCCAGCAGCCATGACTTAGTTGAAGCTTTCTTT. Its protein is CASSHDLVEAFF.

This clonotype was observed many times. The V gene is TRBV9, the J gene TRBJ2-5, with D possibly being TRBD2 (7 bases). The CDR3 has 14 residues. CDR1 is SGDLS, CDR2 YYNGEE, per germline. V lost 0 bases and J lost 5, with 11 bases in between. CDR3 protein: CASSVAGGAETQYF. CDR3 nucleotides: TGTGCCAGCAGCGTAGCTGGGGGGGCCGAGACCCAGTACTTC.

The chain recombines TRBV6-6 with TRBJ1-2; TRBD1 agrees at 10 bases. V lost 6 bases and J lost 3; bases outside the gene matches: 4. This CDR3 contains 14 residues. In germline, CDR1 is MNHNY, CDR2 SVGAGI (reference sequence). CDR3 protein: CASRGTGEDYGYTF. The CDR3 DNA is TGTGCCAGCAGGGGGACAGGGGAAGACTATGGCTACACCTTC.